This TCR beta chain derives from a study of T cell clones after liver transplantation. Looking at the study overall: In this trial, immunosuppression withdrawal was attempted within 2 years of liver transplant. TCRbeta sequencing after a pre-transplant mixed lymphocyte reaction identified graft-donor-reactive clones, later tracked in post-transplant blood. Pre-transplant mixed lymphocyte reactions yielded third-party-reactive TCRbeta sequences as comparators for graft-donor-reactive sequences. HCV positivity affected three of eight recipients; the rest lacked autoimmune or viral indications.

With 3 bases clipped from V and 10 bases from J, the junction kept 8 bases outside the gene matches. Germline V gene lookup returns CDR1 MNHEY and CDR2 SMNVEV (reference sequence). CDR3 length: 14 residues. Sequenced by immunoSEQ multiplex PCR; TCRdb stores in-frame clones only, minus some. The sample records fewer than 25,000 clones, 93% being singletons. The receptor's source is a human patient who received a liver transplant. Some T cells may have come from the graft donor. The specimen comprised CD8+ T cells from blood, sampled roughly 26 months after liver transplant. The rearrangement joins TRBV27 to TRBJ2-1; TRBD2 matches at 8 bases. The CDR3 sequence: CASSLSSGFREQFF. The CDR3 nucleotides are TGTGCCAGCAGTTTGTCTAGCGGGTTTAGGGAGCAGTTCTTC.